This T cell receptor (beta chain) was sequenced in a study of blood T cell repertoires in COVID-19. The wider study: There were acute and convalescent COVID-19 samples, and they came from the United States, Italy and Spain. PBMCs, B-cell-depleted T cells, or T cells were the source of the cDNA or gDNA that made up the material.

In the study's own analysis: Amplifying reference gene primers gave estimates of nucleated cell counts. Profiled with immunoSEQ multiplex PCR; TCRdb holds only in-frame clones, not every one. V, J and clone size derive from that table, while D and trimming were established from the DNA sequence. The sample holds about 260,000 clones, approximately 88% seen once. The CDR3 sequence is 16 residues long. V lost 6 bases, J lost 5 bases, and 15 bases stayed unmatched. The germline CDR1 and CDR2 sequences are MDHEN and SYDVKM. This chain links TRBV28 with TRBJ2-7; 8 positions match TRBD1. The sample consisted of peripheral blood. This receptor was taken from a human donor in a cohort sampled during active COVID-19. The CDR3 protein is CASSLIYGQGANEQYF. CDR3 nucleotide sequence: TGTGCCAGCAGCCTGATATATGGTCAGGGGGCTAACGAGCAGTACTTC.